These 19 T cell receptor beta chains originate from one sample sequenced in a study of cytomegalovirus exposure and HLA in healthy donors. The PCR used 60 Vbeta and 13 Jbeta primers. Clones were sequenced by immunoSEQ multiplex PCR, and TCRdb holds only the in-frame ones, with some missing. The data hold about 65,000 clones, with around 73% observed a single time. Sequenced input: PBMCs. These receptors were taken from a girl between 10 and 17 years old in good health and CMV-seropositive.

This chain joins TRBV10-2 and TRBJ1-2; 9 bases align to TRBD1. J was trimmed by 4 bases and V by 9 bases; bases with no gene match: 6. CDR1 is WSHSY, CDR2 SAAADI, per germline. The CDR3 is 13 amino acids. The CDR3 sequence is CASSGQGIYGYTF. The CDR3 DNA is TGCGCCAGTTCGGGACAGGGTATCTATGGCTACACCTTC.

The CDR3: CASSLYPDEQYF. The CDR3 DNA is TGCGCCAGCAGCTTGTACCCGGACGAGCAGTACTTC. The chain employs TRBV5-1 and TRBJ2-7; D is unresolved. The germline gives CDR1 SGHRS, CDR2 YFSETQ. This CDR3 has 12 amino acids. The germline V and J ends were trimmed by 1 base and 5 bases, with 7 bases remaining between them.

The CDR3 region has the DNA TGTGCCTGGAGTGAACAGGGGCCCTACGAGCAGTACTTC. Its protein is CAWSEQGPYEQYF. The V call is TRBV30, the J call TRBJ2-7; 7 bases are shared with TRBD1. V dropped 1 base and J dropped 2; count of bases not matched to a gene: 2. Per germline, CDR1 GTSNPN and CDR2 SVGIG (reference sequence). This CDR3 spans 13 amino acids.

CDR3 sequence reads: CASSLSLGLAGGGSYEQYF. The CDR3 bases are TGTGCCAGCAGCTTAAGTCTGGGACTAGCGGGAGGGGGGTCCTACGAGCAGTACTTC. The chain recombines TRBV7-2 with TRBJ2-7, with TRBD2 matching over 16 bases. V shed 2 bases and J 1 base; nucleotides not matched to a gene: 8. This CDR3 contains 19 residues. Germline V CDR1 and CDR2: SGHTA, FQGNSA.

The genes are TRBV4-3 and TRBJ1-1, with unresolved D. CDR1 LGHNA and CDR2 YSLEER come from the germline V gene. This CDR3 has 15 amino acids. Trimming removed 0 bases from V and 4 bases from J, with 12 bases in between. The CDR3 DNA reads TGCGCCAGCAGCCAAGATCAGGAGGGCCCCACTGAAGCTTTCTTT. This gives the protein CASSQDQEGPTEAFF.

This rearrangement joins TRBV21-1 to TRBJ1-1; no check of the table's D call, TRBD1, against the DNA was made. TRBV21-1 is given as a pseudogene. The CDR3 contains 13 residues. The CDR3 region is CASSKIRDREAFF. The DNA for the CDR3 is TGTGCCAGCAGCAAGATCCGGGACAGAGAAGCTTTCTTT.

The chain couples TRBV7-9 to TRBJ1-1, with 8 bases matching TRBD1. The V and J ends lost 3 bases and 0 bases, in that order; junction bases with no gene match: 9. The CDR3 sequence is 17 residues long. Germline V gene data show CDR1 as SEHNR and CDR2 as FQNEAQ (reference sequence). The chain's CDR3 is CASSFFAQGAMNTEAFF. The CDR3 DNA reads TGTGCCAGCAGCTTCTTCGCTCAGGGGGCGATGAACACTGAAGCTTTCTTT.

This chain connects TRBV5-1 to TRBJ2-5, with a tentative D call TRBD1 (6 bases). This CDR3 is built from 14 residues. The V end was cut by 4 bases, the J end by 5 bases, with 15 bases between. Germline CDR1 is SGHRS and CDR2 is YFSETQ. CDR3 DNA: TGCGCCAGCAGCCCGGACAGATCCGGGGAGACCCAGTACTTC. This gives the protein CASSPDRSGETQYF.

The chain couples TRBV30 to TRBJ1-3; D is possibly TRBD1 (6 bases). V shed 5 bases and J shed 7 bases, with 15 bases lying between them. Germline values: CDR1 GTSNPN, CDR2 SVGIG (reference sequence). The CDR3 runs 13 residues. CDR3 DNA: TGTGCCTGGTCCAAAACAGGGACGAACACCATATATTTT. Protein product: CAWSKTGTNTIYF.

In the case of this clone: Relative to the germline gene, one junction end is altered; a read error may explain this. The chain combines TRBV7-9 with TRBJ1-1, with D tentatively TRBD1 (6 bases). The V gene's germline CDR1 is SEHNR and CDR2 FQNEAQ (reference sequence). This CDR3 is 13 amino acids long. This CDR3 is CASSLRLEKGEGF. DNA for the CDR3: TGTGCCAGCAGCTTGCGCCTAGAGAAGGGGGAGGGGTTT.

The chain combines TRBV28 with TRBJ1-1, with a tentative D call TRBD1 (5 bases). V lost 3 bases to trimming and J lost 6 bases, with 14 bases between them. The CDR3 has 14 amino acids. CDR1 and CDR2 (germline): MDHEN, SYDVKM. CDR3 sequence reads: CASSFPRGVSEAFF. The CDR3 DNA reads TGTGCCAGCAGTTTCCCACGGGGGGTTTCTGAAGCTTTCTTT.

The V gene is TRBV18, the J gene TRBJ1-2, with a weak D call TRBD1 (5 bases). From germline, CDR1 is KGHSH and CDR2 LQKENI. This CDR3 is built from 13 residues. The germline V and J ends were trimmed by 6 bases and 10 bases, with 18 bases remaining between them. In DNA form, the CDR3 reads TGTGCCAGCTCGGGGCCACAAAATTTAGTCTACACCTTC. This codes for CASSGPQNLVYTF.

V gene TRBV6-5 combines with J gene TRBJ2-3; 8 bases are a match to TRBD2. V lost 5 bases and J lost 2; bases outside the gene matches: 3. CDR1 and CDR2 (germline): MNHEY, SVGAGI. CDR3 size: 14 residues. The CDR3 protein is CASSEGLATDTQYF. In DNA form, the CDR3 reads TGTGCCAGCAGTGAAGGACTAGCCACAGATACGCAGTATTTT.

This sequence joins TRBV30 and TRBJ1-5; 7 nucleotides match TRBD1. Germline V gene lookup returns CDR1 GTSNPN and CDR2 SVGIG (reference sequence). The CDR3 runs 17 residues. J gave up 7 bases and V 2 bases, and 17 bases lay outside the gene matches. CDR3 sequence (DNA): TGTGCCTGGAGTCACTCTCATCGGACAGGTCCGGGGCAGCCCCAGCATTTT. Protein product: CAWSHSHRTGPGQPQHF.

The chain links TRBV7-8 to TRBJ2-5; D is perhaps TRBD2 (5 bases). Germline CDR1 reads SGHVS; CDR2 reads FQNEAQ. CDR3 length: 14 amino acids. Trimming removed 5 bases from V and 4 bases from J, with 14 bases in between. The CDR3 reads CASSTTRLGETQYF. CDR3 coding DNA: TGTGCCAGCAGCACAACTAGGTTGGGAGAGACCCAGTACTTC.

This chain connects TRBV5-1 to TRBJ2-7, with 9 bases aligning to TRBD2. The trim removed 6 bases at V and 5 bases at J, leaving 9 bases unmatched. Germline V gene lookup returns CDR1 SGHRS and CDR2 YFSETQ. CDR3 size: 14 residues. CDR3 protein: CASTPGTSFDEQYF. The CDR3 DNA is TGCGCCAGCACCCCCGGGACTAGCTTTGACGAGCAGTACTTC. Variable domain in full (rest from reference TRBV5-1 and TRBJ2-7): KAGVTQTPRYLIKTRGQQVTLSCSPISGHRSVSWYQQTPGQGLQFLFEYFSETQRNKGNFPGRFSGRQFSNSRSEMNVSTLELGDSALYLCASTPGTSFDEQYFGPGTRLTVT.

The chain carries TRBV30 and TRBJ1-1; D is uncertain. The V end was cut by 2 bases, the J end by 4 bases, with 14 bases between. Germline V gene data show CDR1 as GTSNPN and CDR2 as SVGIG (reference sequence). The length of the CDR3 is 14 residues. The CDR3 spells CAWSPKPSGTEAFF. The CDR3, as DNA: TGTGCCTGGAGTCCAAAACCCTCGGGCACTGAAGCTTTCTTT.

This rearrangement joins TRBV4-1 to TRBJ2-7, with TRBD1 matching 7 bases. The V segment lost 2 bases and the J segment 1 base; nucleotides outside the gene matches: 17. In germline, CDR1 is MGHRA, CDR2 YSYEKL. This CDR3 has 19 residues. CDR3 DNA: TGCGCCAGCAGCCAAAAAATGAGTACTGGGACAGCACAATCCTACGAGCAGTACTTC. The encoded protein is CASSQKMSTGTAQSYEQYF.

This rearrangement joins TRBV11-2 to TRBJ2-3; TRBD2 matches 8 bases. The germline V gene has CDR1 SGHAT and CDR2 FQNNGV. V trimming: 1 base; J trimming: 2 bases; junction bases outside the gene matches: 2. This CDR3 is built from 15 residues. The CDR3 here is CASSLAGGPTDTQYF. The CDR3 region has the DNA TGTGCCAGCAGCTTAGCGGGGGGGCCCACAGATACGCAGTATTTT.